This T cell receptor beta chain appears in the sequencing data of a study of control samples from healthy donors and cancer patients (dated by TCRdb to the early 2020s). The CDR3 measures 14 amino acids from cysteine to phenylalanine. The read is trimmed to its CDR3 DNA, 42 bases read in frame from base 1. V is cut by 0 bases and J by 4 bases, and the space between the germline ends is 9 bases. The germline V gene (reference sequence) provides CDR1 GTSNPN and CDR2 SVGIG. Receptor amplification or capture employed the immunoSEQ multiplex PCR assay. The table was pulled from immuneACCESS by TCRdb, which kept in-frame rearrangements only. Such tables lose some clones; where checked, under half of the loss comes from unresolved V genes, and the rest has no known cause. Across this sample there are 65,000 to 80,000 clones, with about 90% seen only once. Jointly, the top ten make up 1.5% to 2% of the sample.

Of note for this clone: Its antigen remains unidentified. Nothing much larger sits one base from this clone, and base qualities are not available.

The sample comprised PBMCs. This TCR derives from an older woman with head and neck cancer. The rearrangement combines TRBV30 with TRBJ2-2; TRBD2 is perhaps the D gene, given 5 matching bases. The DNA is as follows: TGTGCCTGGAGTGTGCGGGCGGGCACCGGGGAGCTGTTTTTT. It is translated as CAWSVRAGTGELFF.